These T cell receptor beta chains were read from a single sample in a study of control samples from healthy donors and cancer patients. TCRdb's copy holds only in-frame clones and misses some; the assay was immunoSEQ multiplex PCR. The profile shows about 70,000 clones, 75% to 90% of them singletons. Sequencing input: PBMCs. Receptors originate from a woman in her forties or fifties with lung cancer. CDR3s include the opening cysteine and the closing phenylalanine or tryptophan. A D gene is named only where the DNA matches it firmly. A row's size may be missing; if present it is once, few, many or a size class.

J: TRBJ2-5; D: .; size: few; V: TRBV5-1; DNA: TGCGCCAGCAGCACTCCCAGGGACGGAGGTGAAGAGACCCAGTACTTC; CDR3: CASSTPRDGGEETQYF
J: TRBJ1-5; D: .; size: .; V: TRBV28; DNA: TGTGCCAGCAGTTTGGGGGGGGTATCCGGTCAGCCCCAGCATTTT; CDR3: CASSLGGVSGQPQHF
J: TRBJ1-6; D: .; size: .; V: TRBV6-4; DNA: TGTGCCAGCAGTGAAGCTGGAAGAGGGTCACCCCTCCACTTT; CDR3: CASSEAGRGSPLHF
J: TRBJ1-1; D: .; size: .; V: TRBV2; DNA: TGTGCCAGCAGTGAATCAGCAAGCACTGAAGCTTTCTTT; CDR3: CASSESASTEAFF
J: TRBJ1-3; D: TRBD1; size: .; V: TRBV4-2; DNA: TGTGCCAGCAGCCGAGACAGGGGTGGTGGAAACACCATATATTTT; CDR3: CASSRDRGGGNTIYF
J: TRBJ2-1; D: .; size: .; V: TRBV11-1; DNA: TGTGCCAGCAGCTTTAGACAGGACTCCTACAATGAGCAGTTCTTC; CDR3: CASSFRQDSYNEQFF
J: TRBJ2-7; D: .; size: .; V: TRBV13; DNA: TGTGCCAGCAGCCCTCAGCGGGCTGCCTACGAGCAGTACTTC; CDR3: CASSPQRAAYEQYF
J: TRBJ2-5; D: TRBD1; size: .; V: TRBV3-1/TRBV3-2; DNA: TGTGCCAGCAGCCAAGAGGACAGGGGCGCGGAGACCCAGTACTTC; CDR3: CASSQEDRGAETQYF
J: TRBJ2-7; D: .; size: .; V: TRBV20-1; DNA: TGCAGTGCTACTCGACTAGACGAGCAGTACTTC; CDR3: CSATRLDEQYF
J: TRBJ1-3; D: TRBD1; size: .; V: TRBV14; DNA: TGTGCCAGCAGCCAAGGGACAGGCCCTGGAAACACCATATATTTT; CDR3: CASSQGTGPGNTIYF
J: TRBJ2-1; D: TRBD2; size: .; V: TRBV27; DNA: TGTGCCAGCAGTCCGCAACTAGCGCGGGAGCAGTTCTTC; CDR3: CASSPQLAREQFF
J: TRBJ1-3; D: TRBD1; size: .; V: TRBV3-1/TRBV3-2; DNA: TGTGCCAGCAGCCAAGACAGGGGGACGTACTCTGGAAACACCATATATTTT; CDR3: CASSQDRGTYSGNTIYF
J: TRBJ1-2; D: .; size: .; V: TRBV7-8; DNA: TGTGCCAGCAGCCCGGGACGGATCTATGGCTACACCTTC; CDR3: CASSPGRIYGYTF
J: TRBJ1-2; D: .; size: .; V: TRBV6-5; DNA: TGTGCCAGCAGTTACCCCGGAGCGATGCATGGCTACACCTTC; CDR3: CASSYPGAMHGYTF
J: TRBJ2-2; D: .; size: .; V: TRBV11-2; DNA: TGTGCCAGCAGCTTGGACGCCGGGGAGCTGTTTTTT; CDR3: CASSLDAGELFF
J: TRBJ1-3; D: .; size: .; V: TRBV28; DNA: TGTGCCAGCGAGCCCCTTCCAGGCTCTGGAAACACCATATATTTT; CDR3: CASEPLPGSGNTIYF
J: TRBJ1-1; D: .; size: .; V: TRBV5-1; DNA: TGCGCCAGCAGCTTGGGCAGCCGAGCAAGAAACACTGAAGCTTTCTTT; CDR3: CASSLGSRARNTEAFF
J: TRBJ2-7; D: .; size: .; V: TRBV4-2; DNA: TGTGCCAGCAGCCAAGAGCAGGGTCCCTACGAGCAGTACTTC; CDR3: CASSQEQGPYEQYF
J: TRBJ1-2; D: .; size: .; V: TRBV2; DNA: TGTGCCCTTCGACAGGAATCCGCCTATGGCTACACCTTC; CDR3: CALRQESAYGYTF
J: TRBJ1-1; D: .; size: .; V: TRBV5-4; DNA: TGTGCCAGCAGCTTGATAGGGGGAAAAGCTTTCTTT; CDR3: CASSLIGGKAFF
J: TRBJ1-5; D: .; size: .; V: TRBV19; DNA: TGTGCCAGTAGTATAGATCAAGGTGACAATCAGCCCCAGCATTTT; CDR3: CASSIDQGDNQPQHF
J: TRBJ1-1; D: .; size: .; V: TRBV4-1; DNA: TGCGCCAGCAGCCAAGGGCATGCGGCGAACACTGAAGCTTTCTTT; CDR3: CASSQGHAANTEAFF
J: TRBJ2-3; D: TRBD2; size: .; V: TRBV2; DNA: TGTGCCAGCAGTGAATGGGGAGGGGCCTTGGGAGTCCCCACAGATACGCAGTATTTT; CDR3: CASSEWGGALGVPTDTQYF
J: TRBJ1-4; D: .; size: .; V: TRBV24-1; DNA: TGTGCCACCAGTGATTATAGGTTTTTGGCAAAATCAACTAATGAAAAACTGTTTTTT; CDR3: CATSDYRFLAKSTNEKLFF
J: TRBJ1-1; D: .; size: .; V: TRBV5-4; DNA: TGTGCCAGCAGCCCTGGGGAGAACACTGAAGCTTTCTTT; CDR3: CASSPGENTEAFF
J: TRBJ1-3; D: .; size: .; V: TRBV19; DNA: TGTGCCAGTAGTCAGTGGGGGTCTGGAAACACCATATATTTT; CDR3: CASSQWGSGNTIYF
J: TRBJ1-1; D: TRBD1; size: .; V: TRBV9; DNA: TGTGCCAGCAGCGCCTCAGGGGGCGGGAACACTGAAGCTTTCTTT; CDR3: CASSASGGGNTEAFF
J: TRBJ1-6; D: .; size: .; V: TRBV4-3; DNA: TGCGCCAGCAGCCAAGTAGCGGGGGCTAACCCCTTAAATTCACCCCTCCACTTT; CDR3: CASSQVAGANPLNSPLHF